This T cell receptor beta chain was captured by sequencing in a study of T-cell memory formation after mild COVID-19. Study in general: For the most part, TCR clusters were specific to one donor.

Worth noting for this clonotype: The antigen is undetermined.

Constant-segment primers and 5'RACE yielded cDNA libraries for TCR alpha and TCR beta, each carrying sample barcodes and UMIs. TCRdb analysed the 5' RACE reads with MiXCR anew, one entry per CDR3 protein. Here the sample spans 500,000 to 650,000 distinct CDR3 sequences, about 20% being singletons. The ends lost 6 bases at V and 1 base at J; junction bases unmatched: 4. CDR3 length: 14 residues. Whole-study results and caveats: The study detected some responding clones in pre-infection memory, suggesting cross-reactive memory joined. Contracting CD4+ clones sat mainly in CM and EM; CD8+ in EMRA.

The chain carries TRBV12-3 or TRBV12-4 and TRBJ2-7, with 9 positions matching TRBD2. Material for sequencing was PBMCs or a T cell subset sorted from them (not recorded which). This TCR derives from an adult woman who had mild COVID-19 (a few samples of this study predate the infection). Cell type and time point are not known. Here the CDR3 reads CASRRLAESYEQYF. CDR3 bases: TGTGCCAGCAGGAGACTAGCGGAGTCCTACGAGCAGTACTTC.